This T cell receptor beta chain was captured in a study of cytomegalovirus exposure and HLA in healthy donors. J was trimmed by 8 bases and V by 1 base; bases with no gene match: 4. This CDR3 region has 12 residues. CDR1 and CDR2 from the germline V gene are SQVTM and ANQGSEA. Use of 60 Vbeta and 13 Jbeta primers characterized the PCR. Clones were read by immunoSEQ multiplex PCR, and TCRdb kept only the in-frame ones, dropping some. The sample lists about 180,000 clones, 77% occurring once. The specimen sequenced was PBMCs. The rearrangement uses TRBV29-1 and TRBJ1-2, with 7 bases matching TRBD1. This clonotype was obtained from a man between 18 and 35 years old in good health and CMV-seronegative. CDR3 DNA sequence: TGCAGCGTTGAAGGACAGGGTCACGGCTACACCTTC. This translates into CSVEGQGHGYTF.